The rows below give T cell receptor beta chains drawn from one sample of a study of response to subunit inactivated influenza vaccine. TCRdb re-called the RT-PCR reads through MiXCR, storing one row per CDR3 protein. Here the sample spans 300,000 to 350,000 distinct CDR3 sequences, 21% being singletons. The source was PBMCs from blood, collected less than 22 months after vaccination. The receptors here all came from a man between 50 and 69 years old who received an inactivated influenza vaccine. Each CDR3 is given with its conserved first and last residue. Each record gives: D gene, J gene, V gene, clone size, CDR3 protein, CDR3 DNA. The D gene is left open where the match is weak. Some rows mark clone size as missing; the rest say once, few, many or name a class of expanded clone.

d_call: TRBD2
j_call: TRBJ2-1
v_call: TRBV7-6
clone_size: few
cdr3_aa: CASSLRRGAYNEQFF
cdr3_nt: TGTGCCAGCAGCTTAAGGCGGGGGGCCTACAATGAGCAGTTCTTC

d_call: TRBD1
j_call: TRBJ2-7
v_call: TRBV12-3/TRBV12-4
clone_size: .
cdr3_aa: CASSLRYLGQGSYEQYF
cdr3_nt: TGTGCCAGCAGTTTAAGGTACTTAGGACAGGGTTCCTACGAGCAGTACTTC

d_call: .
j_call: TRBJ2-1
v_call: TRBV2
clone_size: .
cdr3_aa: CASVSLANEQFF
cdr3_nt: TGTGCCAGCGTGTCCTTAGCGAATGAGCAGTTCTTC

d_call: .
j_call: TRBJ1-1
v_call: TRBV21-1
clone_size: few
cdr3_aa: CASSKLRTYPEAFF
cdr3_nt: TGTGCCAGCAGCAAACTAAGGACCTATCCTGAAGCTTTCTTT

d_call: TRBD2
j_call: TRBJ2-3
v_call: TRBV5-1
clone_size: .
cdr3_aa: CASSLGASGDTDTQYF
cdr3_nt: TGCGCCAGCAGCTTGGGGGCTAGCGGCGACACAGATACGCAGTATTTT

d_call: TRBD2
j_call: TRBJ2-1
v_call: TRBV4-2
clone_size: .
cdr3_aa: CASSQDLGGGNNEQFF
cdr3_nt: TGTGCCAGCAGCCAAGATCTCGGGGGGGGCAACAATGAGCAGTTCTTC

d_call: .
j_call: TRBJ1-5
v_call: TRBV3-1
clone_size: .
cdr3_aa: CASSPDPYSNQPQHF
cdr3_nt: TGTGCCAGCAGTCCCGATCCTTATAGCAATCAGCCCCAGCATTTT

d_call: TRBD2
j_call: TRBJ2-1
v_call: TRBV6-2/TRBV6-3
clone_size: .
cdr3_aa: CASRRTSGTPREQFF
cdr3_nt: TGTGCCAGCAGACGGACTAGCGGGACCCCGAGGGAGCAGTTCTTC

d_call: TRBD1
j_call: TRBJ1-2
v_call: TRBV7-9
clone_size: .
cdr3_aa: CASSQGQLNYGYTF
cdr3_nt: TGTGCCAGCAGCCAGGGACAGCTTAACTATGGCTACACCTTC

d_call: .
j_call: TRBJ2-5
v_call: TRBV13
clone_size: .
cdr3_aa: CASSLGTGGQETQYF
cdr3_nt: TGTGCCAGCAGCTTAGGGACAGGAGGTCAAGAGACCCAGTACTTC

d_call: .
j_call: TRBJ1-2
v_call: TRBV5-1
clone_size: .
cdr3_aa: CASSLRSSNYGYTF
cdr3_nt: TGCGCCAGCAGCTTGCGCAGTTCTAACTATGGCTACACCTTC